The 17 T cell receptor beta chains below were found in one sample sequenced in a study of shared T cell receptors in the human thymus. Data came from immunoSEQ multiplex PCR; TCRdb stores just in-frame clones and leaves some out. The profile shows approximately 400,000 clones, 95% of them singletons. Sequenced sample: thymocytes. These receptors came from a human donor.

This CDR3 reads CASSLGQGGGAEQFF. The DNA of the CDR3 is TGTGCCAGCAGCCTAGGACAGGGCGGGGGGGCTGAGCAGTTCTTC. The chain uses TRBV14 and TRBJ2-1, with TRBD2 as a possible D gene (9 bases). The CDR3 sequence is 15 residues long. V was cut by 4 bases and J by 9 bases, with 19 bases left in between. CDR1 is SGHDN, CDR2 FVKESK, per germline.

The chain couples TRBV15 to TRBJ2-5; the match to TRBD2 covers 9 bases. CDR3 length: 21 amino acids. V lost 0 bases to trimming and J lost 4 bases; unmatched junction nucleotides: 21. The germline V gene has CDR1 LNHNV and CDR2 YYDKDF (reference sequence). The CDR3 DNA is TGTGCCACCAGCAGAGATCGTGGATCAGGGCGGGGGGGACCGTACTCAGAGACCCAGTACTTC. Translation: CATSRDRGSGRGGPYSETQYF. Combining the CDR3 with reference TRBV15 and TRBJ2-5 gives the whole variable domain DAMVIQNPRYQVTQFGKPVTLSCSQTLNHNVMYWYQQKSSQAPKLLFHYYDKDFNNEADTPDNFQSRRPNTSFCFLDIRSPGLGDTAMYLCATSRDRGSGRGGPYSETQYFGPGTRLLVL.

This sequence joins TRBV19 and TRBJ1-5; TRBD1 matches 8 bases. CDR3 length: 15 amino acids. With V trimmed by 5 bases and J by 3 bases, 6 bases remained unmatched. Germline V gene sequence: CDR1 LNHDA, CDR2 SQIVND (reference sequence). CDR3 coding DNA: TGTGCCAGTAGTCTGGACAGGGTCTACAATCAGCCCCAGCATTTT. Translation gives CASSLDRVYNQPQHF. The full variable domain, its missing parts supplied by reference TRBV19 and TRBJ1-5, is DGGITQSPKYLFRKEGQNVTLSCEQNLNHDAMYWYRQDPGQGLRLIYYSQIVNDFQKGDIAEGYSVSREKKESFPLTVTSAQKNPTAFYLCASSLDRVYNQPQHFGDGTRLSIL.

The chain couples TRBV9 to TRBJ2-5; D remains ambiguous. The germline gives CDR1 SGDLS, CDR2 YYNGEE. The CDR3 totals 11 residues. V shed 3 bases and J shed 5 bases, with 5 bases lying between them. CDR3 region: CASSAGETQYF. As DNA, the CDR3 is TGTGCCAGCAGCGCGGGCGAGACCCAGTACTTC.

The chain employs TRBV25-1 and TRBJ2-7; 8 bases are shared with TRBD1. This CDR3 contains 14 residues. The J segment lost 4 bases and the V segment lost 2 bases, leaving 4 bases of the junction unmatched. Germline V gives CDR1 MGHDK, CDR2 SYGVNS. The CDR3 coding sequence is TGTGCCAGCAGTGAAGGGGGACAGGAGTACGAGCAGTACTTC. Amino acids: CASSEGGQEYEQYF.

V gene TRBV7-2 combines with J gene TRBJ2-7, with D possibly TRBD2 on 5 matching bases. The CDR3 consists of 14 residues. Deletions cut 1 base from V and 5 bases from J, with 12 bases between. CDR1 SGHTA and CDR2 FQGNSA come from the germline V gene. Here the CDR3 reads CASSLGGVLDEQYF. The CDR3 region has the DNA TGTGCCAGCAGCTTAGGGGGAGTCCTCGACGAGCAGTACTTC.

The genes are TRBV7-3 and TRBJ2-7, with unresolved D. The CDR3 covers 12 residues. CDR1 is SGHTA and CDR2 is FQGTGA in the germline V gene. V gave up 4 bases and J gave up 6 bases, with 10 bases separating them. CDR3 loop: CASSSPGGEQYF. In DNA form, the CDR3 reads TGTGCCAGCAGCTCCCCCGGCGGCGAGCAGTACTTC. The whole variable domain, filled in from reference TRBV7-3 and TRBJ2-7, reads GAGVSQTPSNKVTEKGKYVELRCDPISGHTALYWYRQSLGQGPEFLIYFQGTGAADDSGLPNDRFFAVRPEGSVSTLKIQRTERGDSAVYLCASSSPGGEQYFGPGTRLTVT.

This chain links TRBV28 with TRBJ2-3; 9 bases fit TRBD2. CDR3 size: 14 residues. The ends lost 7 bases at V and 5 bases at J; junction bases unmatched: 7. Germline V lookup: CDR1 MDHEN, CDR2 SYDVKM. In DNA, the CDR3 is TGTGCCAGCAAGTCCCTAGCGGGACAAGATACGCAGTATTTT. Protein: CASKSLAGQDTQYF.

For the CDR3, the DNA is TGTGCCAGCAGCTTCGGGGGAGCCTACTACGAGCAGTACTTC. It encodes CASSFGGAYYEQYF. The J gene is TRBJ2-7, the V gene TRBV11-3; D is possibly TRBD2 (6 bases). The CDR3 runs 14 residues. Germline V gene lookup returns CDR1 SGHNT and CDR2 YENEEA. Trimming cost V 3 bases and J 3 bases, with 12 bases left between them.

This clone was detected only a few times. The genes are TRBV27 and TRBJ1-5; no definite D call. The V gene's germline CDR1 is MNHEY and CDR2 SMNVEV (reference sequence). The CDR3 has 14 residues. The ends were cut back, 2 bases at V and 0 bases at J, with 5 bases in the middle. The DNA for the CDR3 is TGTGCCAGCAGTTTAGGACGTAGCAATCAGCCCCAGCATTTT. Its translation is CASSLGRSNQPQHF.

CDR3 bases: TGTGCCAGCAGTCGTCCGGGACAGGGGGCACACACCGGGGAGCTGTTTTTT. Protein: CASSRPGQGAHTGELFF. The chain couples TRBV7-2 to TRBJ2-2; TRBD1 aligns across 12 bases. Germline V gene data show CDR1 as SGHTA and CDR2 as FQGNSA. The CDR3 contains 17 residues. Unmatched junction bases numbered 8, after V lost 6 bases and J lost 3 bases.

V usage is TRBV11-2 and J usage is TRBJ2-1, with no clear D. Germline V lookup: CDR1 SGHAT, CDR2 FQNNGV. Deletions cut 1 base from V and 9 bases from J, with 7 bases between. The CDR3 sequence is 12 residues long. The CDR3 coding sequence is TGTGCCAGCAGCTTAGTAGGTAGTGAGCAGTTCTTC. Protein sequence: CASSLVGSEQFF.

The rearrangement links TRBV28 to TRBJ1-4; 7 nucleotides match TRBD1. The length of the CDR3 is 17 residues. The germline gives CDR1 MDHEN, CDR2 SYDVKM. V was clipped by 5 bases and J by 7 bases; unmatched bases: 16. Written as DNA, the CDR3 is TGTGCCAGCAGTCTAGCGACTACAGGGGTCGTCGGTGAAAAACTGTTTTTT. Encoded protein: CASSLATTGVVGEKLFF.

The rearrangement uses TRBV14 and TRBJ2-5; 8 bases match TRBD2. The length of the CDR3 is 18 residues. Germline V lookup: CDR1 SGHDN, CDR2 FVKESK. V was clipped by 4 bases and J by 3 bases; unmatched bases: 16. CDR3 bases: TGTGCCAGCAGCCCACAACGCCCCGGGAGGGAAACTAAAGAGACCCAGTACTTC. Its translation: CASSPQRPGRETKETQYF.

The rearrangement links TRBV7-2 to TRBJ1-1; D call uncertain. CDR1 and CDR2 from the germline V gene are SGHTA and FQGNSA. V lost 3 bases, J lost 0 bases, and 17 bases lay in between. This CDR3 has 17 amino acids. CDR3 protein: CASSFIVAAIMNTEAFF. The CDR3, as DNA: TGTGCCAGCAGCTTCATAGTGGCAGCCATAATGAACACTGAAGCTTTCTTT.

The V and J genes are TRBV9 and TRBJ1-2; D remains ambiguous. The germline V gene encodes CDR1 SGDLS and CDR2 YYNGEE. The CDR3 runs 15 residues. Trimming took off 0 bases at V and 0 bases at J, with 9 bases between the two ends. CDR3 bases: TGTGCCAGCAGCGTAGACCCAACAGCTAACTATGGCTACACCTTC. This sequence encodes CASSVDPTANYGYTF.

The genes are TRBV4-3 and TRBJ1-3, with unresolved D. This CDR3 is built from 14 residues. Germline CDR1 reads LGHNA; CDR2 reads YSLEER. Trimming removed 8 bases at V and 4 bases at J, with 15 bases between. Written as DNA, the CDR3 is TGCGCCAGCGCCGCTGGGGTGTTGGGAAACACCATATATTTT. It translates to CASAAGVLGNTIYF.